A single sample gave rise to the 5 T cell receptor beta chains below, sequenced in a study of cytomegalovirus exposure and HLA in healthy donors. Primers: 60 Vbeta forward and 13 Jbeta reverse. Method: immunoSEQ multiplex PCR; TCRdb's copy keeps in-frame clones and lacks some. The sample records 160,000 or so clones, 80% to 90% being singletons. Sequencing was done on a sample of PBMCs. The receptor source for this set is a woman under 30 in good health and CMV-seropositive.

The chain couples TRBV28 to TRBJ2-5, with TRBD1 identical over 7 bases. This CDR3 has 15 amino acids. Germline V CDR1 and CDR2: MDHEN, SYDVKM. V was pared by 3 bases and J by 1 base, with 5 bases of the junction left unmatched. CDR3 region: CASSFLQGPQETQYF. CDR3 DNA sequence: TGTGCCAGCAGTTTCTTACAGGGGCCCCAAGAGACCCAGTACTTC.

The V and J genes are TRBV29-1 and TRBJ2-5; 11 bases line up with TRBD2. The CDR3 has 15 residues. In germline, CDR1 is SQVTM, CDR2 ANQGSEA. The V and J ends lost 4 bases and 5 bases, in that order; junction bases with no gene match: 9. The CDR3 DNA sequence: TGCAGCGTTGGGGATAGCGGGGGGGCCGGGGAGACCCAGTACTTC. Translation: CSVGDSGGAGETQYF.

V gene TRBV18 combines with J gene TRBJ2-5; D is unresolved. The J call may be faulty, since TRBJ2-7 better matches the DNA end. There are 14 residues in the CDR3. CDR1 is KGHSH and CDR2 is LQKENI in the germline V gene. This CDR3 is CASSPSIGVYEQYF. The DNA of the CDR3 is TGTGCCAGCTCACCTTCAATTGGAGTCTACGAGCAGTACTTC.

J is TRBJ2-3 and V is TRBV27; possibly TRBD2 for D (6 bases). The V gene lost 8 bases and the J gene lost 6 bases, with 18 bases spanning the gap. The germline gives CDR1 MNHEY, CDR2 SMNVEV (reference sequence). This CDR3 region has 14 residues. This CDR3 is CASGAGTPGDTQYF. The DNA of the CDR3 is TGTGCCAGCGGAGCGGGTACTCCTGGGGATACGCAGTATTTT.

The V call is TRBV6-5, the J call TRBJ2-5; D unclear. Germline loops: CDR1 MNHEY, CDR2 SVGAGI. The CDR3 totals 13 residues. V gave up 2 bases and J gave up 4 bases, with 8 bases separating them. The CDR3 region has the DNA TGTGCCAGCAGTTACGGCCCGGGAGAGACCCAGTACTTC. Amino acids: CASSYGPGETQYF.